The rows below give T cell receptor beta chains drawn from one sample of a study of T cells in Graves' hyperthyroidism and ophthalmopathy. Each CDR3 protein gets one entry after TCRdb re-called the multiplex PCR reads with MiXCR. The sample has about 500,000 distinct CDR3 sequences; around 16% are singletons. Sample: blood. These receptors originate from a woman in her 30s with Graves' ophthalmopathy. CDR3s leave out the opening cysteine and the closing phenylalanine or tryptophan. Each record gives: D gene, V gene, J gene, CDR3 protein. The D gene is left open where the match is weak.

D: TRBD1; V: TRBV7-9; J: TRBJ2-5; CDR3: ASSLVWRQGIETQY
D: -; V: TRBV3-1; J: TRBJ2-7; CDR3: ASSGDWPGPYEQY
D: -; V: TRBV6-9; J: TRBJ1-3; CDR3: ASSYEGVTGNTIY
D: -; V: TRBV11-3; J: TRBJ2-1; CDR3: ASSHGNDNEQF
D: TRBD2; V: TRBV7-2; J: TRBJ2-7; CDR3: ASGNPDRTSVEQY
D: TRBD1; V: TRBV19; J: TRBJ2-7; CDR3: ASSYRDRAYEQY
D: TRBD2; V: TRBV7-6; J: TRBJ2-1; CDR3: ASSLSLAGGNKQF
D: -; V: TRBV27; J: TRBJ1-1; CDR3: ASSPLHQSSNTEAF
D: TRBD1; V: TRBV2; J: TRBJ1-4; CDR3: ASSADREGEKLF
D: -; V: TRBV28; J: TRBJ1-5; CDR3: ASSPPVKSPQH
D: -; V: TRBV11-2; J: TRBJ2-7; CDR3: ASSPSIWRPYEQY
D: TRBD2; V: TRBV18; J: TRBJ2-1; CDR3: ASSPTSGGNEQF
D: -; V: TRBV2; J: TRBJ2-7; CDR3: ASSGGHHSGYEQY
D: TRBD1; V: TRBV18; J: TRBJ1-1; CDR3: ASSPGTARNTEAF
D: -; V: TRBV12-3/TRBV12-4; J: TRBJ2-1; CDR3: ASSFSLGDSYNEQF
D: TRBD2; V: TRBV4-3; J: TRBJ2-7; CDR3: ASSQGTSGRSEQY
D: TRBD1; V: TRBV6-1; J: TRBJ1-1; CDR3: ASSYGQGRYTEAF
D: -; V: TRBV19; J: TRBJ1-5; CDR3: ASKEGTSNQPQH
D: -; V: TRBV5-1; J: TRBJ2-7; CDR3: ASSFVGSEDEQY